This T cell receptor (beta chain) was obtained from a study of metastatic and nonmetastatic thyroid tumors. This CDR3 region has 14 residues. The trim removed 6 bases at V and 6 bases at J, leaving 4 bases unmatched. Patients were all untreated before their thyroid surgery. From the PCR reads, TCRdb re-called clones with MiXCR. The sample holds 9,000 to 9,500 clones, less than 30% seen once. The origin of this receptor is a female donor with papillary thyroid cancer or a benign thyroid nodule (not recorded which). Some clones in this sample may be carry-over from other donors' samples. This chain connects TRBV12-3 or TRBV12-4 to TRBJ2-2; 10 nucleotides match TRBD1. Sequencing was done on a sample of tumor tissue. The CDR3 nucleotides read TGTGCCAGCAGGACAGGGGGCAATGCCGGGGAGCTGTTTTTT. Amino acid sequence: CASRTGGNAGELFF.